The 4 T cell receptor beta chains given below trace back to one sample, sequenced in a study of blood T cell repertoires in COVID-19. Only in-frame clones appear in the TCRdb table, and some are missing; sequencing was by immunoSEQ multiplex PCR. The sample consists of around 36,000 clones, about four fifths of them appearing once. What was sequenced was peripheral blood. These TCRs come from a man older than 75 with active or convalescent COVID-19.

This clone was counted once. V gene TRBV7-9 combines with J gene TRBJ1-1, with no clear D. The CDR3 loop spans 13 amino acids. Trimming cost V 5 bases and J 5 bases, with 12 bases left between them. Germline V gene lookup returns CDR1 SEHNR and CDR2 FQNEAQ (reference sequence). The CDR3 loop is CASSPAGWTEAFF. In nucleotides, the CDR3 is TGTGCCAGCAGCCCCGCCGGGTGGACTGAAGCTTTCTTT.

The chain uses TRBV14 and TRBJ2-7; the match to TRBD2 covers 13 bases. In germline, CDR1 is SGHDN, CDR2 FVKESK. Germline trimming cut 4 bases from V and 1 base from J; bases unmatched to any gene: 1. The length of the CDR3 is 15 residues. CDR3 nucleotides: TGTGCCAGCAGCCTGGGACTAGCGGGGTCCTACGAGCAGTACTTC. It codes for CASSLGLAGSYEQYF. Combining the CDR3 with reference TRBV14 and TRBJ2-7 gives the whole variable domain EAGVTQFPSHSVIEKGQTVTLRCDPISGHDNLYWYRRVMGKEIKFLLHFVKESKQDESGMPNNRFLAERTGGTYSTLKVQPAELEDSGVYFCASSLGLAGSYEQYFGPGTRLTVT.

This chain connects TRBV1 to TRBJ1-1. TRBV1 is listed as a pseudogene. This CDR3 has 11 residues. The CDR3 DNA sequence: TGCACCAGCAGGGTGTACTCTGAAGCTTTCTTT. Protein: CTSRVYSEAFF.

This clone showed up just a few times. The chain is built from TRBV6-5 and TRBJ1-1; D might be TRBD1 (6 bases). The CDR3 is 13 residues long. V lost 4 bases and J lost 11, with 17 bases in between. CDR1 is MNHEY, CDR2 SVGAGI, per germline. This chain's CDR3 is CASSSPQGPRAFF. DNA of the CDR3: TGTGCCAGCAGTTCACCCCAGGGGCCCAGGGCTTTCTTT.